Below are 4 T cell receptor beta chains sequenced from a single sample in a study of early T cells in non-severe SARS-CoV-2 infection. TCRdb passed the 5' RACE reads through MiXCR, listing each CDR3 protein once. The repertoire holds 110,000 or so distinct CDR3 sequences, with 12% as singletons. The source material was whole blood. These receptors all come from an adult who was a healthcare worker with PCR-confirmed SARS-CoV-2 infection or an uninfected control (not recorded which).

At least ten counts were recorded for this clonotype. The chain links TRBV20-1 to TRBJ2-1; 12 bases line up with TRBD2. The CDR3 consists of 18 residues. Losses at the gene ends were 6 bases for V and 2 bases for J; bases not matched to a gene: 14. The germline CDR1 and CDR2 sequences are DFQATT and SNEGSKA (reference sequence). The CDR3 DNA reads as TGCAGTGCCACGTCTAGCGGGGGGGCGGAAAGAACCTACAATGAGCAGTTCTTC. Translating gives CSATSSGGAERTYNEQFF.

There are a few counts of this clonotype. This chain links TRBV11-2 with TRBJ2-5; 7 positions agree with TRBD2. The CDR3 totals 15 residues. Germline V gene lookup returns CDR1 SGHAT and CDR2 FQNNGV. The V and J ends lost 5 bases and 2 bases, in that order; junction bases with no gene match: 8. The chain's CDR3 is CASSPRDYRQETQYF. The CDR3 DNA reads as TGTGCCAGCAGCCCCCGGGACTACAGACAAGAGACCCAGTACTTC.

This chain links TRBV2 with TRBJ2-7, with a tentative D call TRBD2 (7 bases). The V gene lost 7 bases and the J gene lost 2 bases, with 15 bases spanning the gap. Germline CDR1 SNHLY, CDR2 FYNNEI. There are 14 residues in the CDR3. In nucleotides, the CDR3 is TGTGCCAGCACCCTGGGGGGGGGCCCCTACGAGCAGTACTTC. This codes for CASTLGGGPYEQYF.

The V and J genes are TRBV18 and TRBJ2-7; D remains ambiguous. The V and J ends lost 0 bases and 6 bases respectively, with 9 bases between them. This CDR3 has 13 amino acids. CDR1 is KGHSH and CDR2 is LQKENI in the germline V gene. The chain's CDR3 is CASSPPTWVEQYF. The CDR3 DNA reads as TGTGCCAGCTCACCACCGACATGGGTCGAGCAGTACTTC. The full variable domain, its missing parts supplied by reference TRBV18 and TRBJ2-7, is NAGVMQNPRHLVRRRGQEARLRCSPMKGHSHVYWYRQLPEEGLKFMVYLQKENIIDESGMPKERFSAEFPKEGPSILRIQQVVRGDSAAYFCASSPPTWVEQYFGPGTRLTVT.